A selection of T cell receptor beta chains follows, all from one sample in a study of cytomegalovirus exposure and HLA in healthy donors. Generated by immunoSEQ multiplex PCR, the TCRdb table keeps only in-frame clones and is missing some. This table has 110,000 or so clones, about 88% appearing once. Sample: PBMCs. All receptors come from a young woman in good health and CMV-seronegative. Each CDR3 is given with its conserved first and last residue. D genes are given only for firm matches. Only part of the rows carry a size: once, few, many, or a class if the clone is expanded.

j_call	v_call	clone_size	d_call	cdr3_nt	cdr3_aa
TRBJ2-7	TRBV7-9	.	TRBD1	TGTGCCAGCACCAGTAGGGACAGAGACTACGAGCAGTACTTC	CASTSRDRDYEQYF
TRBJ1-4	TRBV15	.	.	TGTGCCACCAGCGCATCCAGGGGCCCAACGGAAAAACTGTTTTTT	CATSASRGPTEKLFF
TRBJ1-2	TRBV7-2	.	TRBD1	TGTGCCAGCAGCTTTACGACAGGGGGCGCAAATGGCTACACCTTC	CASSFTTGGANGYTF
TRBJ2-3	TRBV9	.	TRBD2	TGTGCCAGCAGCGTAGATTCGTCGGGGGGTTGGGATACGCAGTATTTT	CASSVDSSGGWDTQYF
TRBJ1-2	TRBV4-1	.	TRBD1	TGCGCCAGCAGCCAGGGCCGAGGGAGGGGGCCCCGGGGGGGGTATGGCTACACCTTC	CASSQGRGRGPRGGYGYTF
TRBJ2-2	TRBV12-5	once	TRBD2	TGTGCTAGTGGTTTGGTACTAGGACTAGCGGGAGGGAGCACCGGGGAGCTGTTTTTT	CASGLVLGLAGGSTGELFF
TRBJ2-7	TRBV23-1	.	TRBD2	TGCGCCAGGACGAACAAGCCAGTCCCTCTAGCGGGGGGATCCGAGCAGTACTTC	CARTNKPVPLAGGSEQYF
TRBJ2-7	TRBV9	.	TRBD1	TGTGCCAGCAGCGTAGGGGGGGGGACAGGGTCCTACGAGCAGTACTTC	CASSVGGGTGSYEQYF
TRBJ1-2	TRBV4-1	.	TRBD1	TGCGCCAGCAGCCAAGACCAGGGACAGAACTATGGCTACACCTTC	CASSQDQGQNYGYTF
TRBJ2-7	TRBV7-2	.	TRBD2	TGTGCCAGCAGCCCTCTAGCGGGACCTTACGAGCAGTACTTC	CASSPLAGPYEQYF